Shown below are 26 T cell receptor beta chains from a single sample sequenced in a study of blood T cell repertoires in COVID-19. The repertoire was sequenced with immunoSEQ multiplex PCR; TCRdb's copy has only in-frame clones and lacks some. The sample gives 240,000 or so clones, around 81% of which show up once; 1.9% is in the top ten. The sample taken for sequencing was peripheral blood. These receptors were collected from a man aged 25-45 years who had recovered from COVID-19.

This clone came up a few times. V is TRBV3-1 (or the pseudogene TRBV3-2) and J is TRBJ1-5; D is undetermined. The CDR3 runs 14 residues. V dropped 0 bases and J dropped 0 bases, with 3 bases sitting between them. Germline V gives CDR1 LGHDT, CDR2 YNNKEL (reference sequence). The CDR3 sequence: CASSQDSSNQPQHF. The CDR3 bases are TGTGCCAGCAGCCAAGATAGTAGCAATCAGCCCCAGCATTTT.

The CDR3 here is CSVESWGGPTEAFF. As DNA, the CDR3 is TGCAGCGTTGAAAGTTGGGGGGGCCCCACTGAAGCTTTCTTT. The chain carries TRBV29-1 and TRBJ1-1; D might be TRBD1 (6 bases). CDR3 length: 14 residues. CDR1 is SQVTM, CDR2 ANQGSEA, per germline. Trimming removed 2 bases from V and 4 bases from J, with 14 bases in between.

The chain uses TRBV10-2 and TRBJ2-3; 10 nucleotides match TRBD2. The ends lost 0 bases at V and 4 bases at J; junction bases unmatched: 10. Germline V lookup: CDR1 WSHSY, CDR2 SAAADI. The length of the CDR3 is 18 residues. CDR3 coding DNA: TGCGCCAGCAGTGAGTCCAGCGGGGGGGCCTCTAGGGCAGATACGCAGTATTTT. Protein sequence: CASSESSGGASRADTQYF.

The J gene is TRBJ1-2, the V gene TRBV9; D remains unclear. V dropped 2 bases and J dropped 8 bases, with 19 bases sitting between them. This CDR3 is built from 15 residues. Germline CDR1 is SGDLS and CDR2 is YYNGEE. Here the CDR3 DNA reads TGTGCCAGCAGCGTTCTGTGGGCCGGACTCGGGGGCTACACCTTC. This encodes CASSVLWAGLGGYTF.

This clone has a count of ten or more. The V and J genes are TRBV10-3 and TRBJ1-4, with 7 bases fitting TRBD1. Germline values: CDR1 ENHRY, CDR2 SYGVKD. The CDR3 has 13 amino acids. J lost 6 bases, V lost 7 bases, and 5 bases had no gene match. The CDR3 DNA reads TGTGCCATCAACGACAGGGTCGATGAAAAACTGTTTTTT. It encodes CAINDRVDEKLFF.

The rearrangement joins TRBV5-6 to TRBJ2-2; 8 positions match TRBD2. Germline trimming cut 1 base from V and 5 bases from J; bases unmatched to any gene: 4. The CDR3 contains 15 residues. Germline V gene sequence: CDR1 SGHDT, CDR2 YYEEEE. CDR3 DNA sequence: TGTGCCAGCAGCTTGCTTAGCGGGGCAACCGGGGAGCTGTTTTTT. It specifies CASSLLSGATGELFF. Full variable domain (missing parts from reference TRBV5-6 and TRBJ2-2): DAGVTQSPTHLIKTRGQQVTLRCSPKSGHDTVSWYQQALGQGPQFIFQYYEEEERQRGNFPDRFSGHQFPNYSSELNVNALLLGDSALYLCASSLLSGATGELFFGEGSRLTVL.

The V call is TRBV7-9, the J call TRBJ1-2; the D is unclear. The CDR3 covers 14 residues. Germline V gene lookup returns CDR1 SEHNR and CDR2 FQNEAQ (reference sequence). Trimming shortened V by 5 bases and J by 0 bases, and 10 bases separated the two germline ends. The CDR3 spells CASSPVGANYGYTF. As DNA, the CDR3 is TGTGCCAGCAGCCCGGTCGGGGCTAACTATGGCTACACCTTC.

The chain has TRBV19 and TRBJ1-1, with D perhaps TRBD1 (5 bases). The CDR3 contains 13 residues. Germline assignment: CDR1 LNHDA and CDR2 SQIVND (reference sequence). V lost 7 bases and J 4 bases, leaving 13 bases between the germline ends. DNA for the CDR3: TGTGCCAGTAAACCCCAGGGTGGCACTGAAGCTTTCTTT. Residues: CASKPQGGTEAFF.

This rearrangement joins TRBV25-1 to TRBJ1-6; no firm D call. The germline V gene encodes CDR1 MGHDK and CDR2 SYGVNS. V lost 5 bases and J lost 12, with 11 bases in between. This CDR3 has 12 residues. This CDR3 is CASSSLVQPLHF. As DNA, the CDR3 is TGTGCCAGCAGTTCCCTAGTCCAACCCCTCCACTTT.

This clone has just a few counts. The chain combines TRBV2 with TRBJ2-7; D perhaps matches TRBD2 (6 bases). V was trimmed by 10 bases and J by 0 bases, leaving 16 bases between them. The CDR3 loop spans 14 amino acids. Germline V gene data show CDR1 as SNHLY and CDR2 as FYNNEI. CDR3 bases: TGTGCCACCCTCGGAGGGGTAAGCTCCTACGAGCAGTACTTC. Amino acids: CATLGGVSSYEQYF.

V gene TRBV24-1 combines with J gene TRBJ2-1; 15 bases agree with TRBD2. The V gene's germline CDR1 is KGHDR and CDR2 SFDVKD. The V segment lost 3 bases and the J segment 10 bases; nucleotides outside the gene matches: 9. The CDR3 sequence is 17 residues long. The CDR3 nucleotides are TGTGCCACCAGTGATCCAGGACTAGCGGGGGGGCCCTCGGAGCAGTTCTTC. It encodes CATSDPGLAGGPSEQFF.

This clone has only one observation. Relative to the germline gene, one junction end is altered; a read error may explain this. The chain links TRBV2 to TRBJ2-1, with TRBD1 as a possible D gene (6 bases). This CDR3 has 16 residues. Germline V gives CDR1 SNHLY, CDR2 FYNNEI. The chain's CDR3 is CASREAGTSSYNEQFF. The CDR3 DNA is TGTGCCAGCAGAGAAGCCGGGACAAGCTCCTACAATGAGCAGTTCTTC.

The J gene is TRBJ2-2, the V gene TRBV7-9; TRBD2 might be the D (6 bases). Per the germline V gene, CDR1 is SEHNR and CDR2 is FQNEAQ (reference sequence). Trimming took 6 bases from V and 4 from J, leaving 15 bases between them. The CDR3 extends over 15 amino acids. The chain's CDR3 is CASRRWGELTGELFF. CDR3 coding DNA: TGTGCCAGCAGGAGGTGGGGGGAACTCACCGGGGAGCTGTTTTTT.

V usage is TRBV7-8 and J usage is TRBJ1-4; no clear D. V shed 1 base and J shed 10 bases, with 16 bases lying between them. CDR3 size: 15 residues. CDR1 is SGHVS, CDR2 FQNEAQ, per germline. The CDR3 nucleotides read TGTGCCAGCAGCTTAGTAGACGGCGGTTCTGGAAAACTGTTTTTT. Amino acid sequence: CASSLVDGGSGKLFF.

This clone is a singleton in its sample. The genes are TRBV6-1 and TRBJ1-1; D is possibly TRBD1 (5 bases). With 1 base removed from V and 4 bases from J, the gap between germline ends came to 16 bases. Per the germline V gene, CDR1 is MNHNS and CDR2 is SASEGT. The CDR3 runs 16 residues. The CDR3 reads CASSEGVGRGRTEAFF. CDR3 sequence (DNA): TGTGCCAGCAGTGAAGGCGTGGGGAGGGGACGCACTGAAGCTTTCTTT.

V gene TRBV28 combines with J gene TRBJ1-3; D possibly corresponds to TRBD1 (6 bases). Germline V gene sequence: CDR1 MDHEN, CDR2 SYDVKM. Trimming removed 5 bases from V and 4 bases from J, with 21 bases in between. The CDR3 runs 17 residues. For the CDR3, the DNA is TGTGCCAGCAGTGGCCGGGACACGGAGATCTTCGGAAACACCATATATTTT. Its translation is CASSGRDTEIFGNTIYF.

The V call is TRBV28, the J call TRBJ2-3; the match to TRBD2 covers 11 bases. Germline CDR1 reads MDHEN; CDR2 reads SYDVKM. The CDR3 covers 17 residues. V gave up 5 bases and J gave up 1 base; unmatched junction bases: 8. The CDR3 bases are TGTGCCAGCAGTGTTAGCGGGGGGGCTAGAGGCACAGATACGCAGTATTTT. As protein: CASSVSGGARGTDTQYF.

V gene TRBV10-3 combines with J gene TRBJ2-2; 7 bases match TRBD2. Unmatched junction bases numbered 6, after V lost 0 bases and J lost 2 bases. CDR3 length: 17 amino acids. Per the germline V gene, CDR1 is ENHRY and CDR2 is SYGVKD. CDR3 bases: TGTGCCATCAGTGAGTCTCTGGGGAGGGGAAACACCGGGGAGCTGTTTTTT. It encodes CAISESLGRGNTGELFF.

This chain uses TRBV7-9 with TRBJ1-4; 7 bases agree with TRBD1. Trimming removed 5 bases from V and 5 bases from J; junction bases left unmatched: 5. This CDR3 is 14 amino acids long. Germline CDR1 SEHNR, CDR2 FQNEAQ (reference sequence). The CDR3 here is CASSPGQINEKLFF. DNA of the CDR3: TGTGCCAGCAGCCCGGGACAGATAAATGAAAAACTGTTTTTT.

The rearrangement joins TRBV7-9 to TRBJ2-1; 13 bases are shared with TRBD2. Germline CDR1 and CDR2: SEHNR and FQNEAQ (reference sequence). V dropped 7 bases and J dropped 9; count of bases not matched to a gene: 3. The CDR3 runs to 13 residues. The DNA of the CDR3 is TGTGCCAGCAAGGGACTAGCGGGGATTGAGCAGTTCTTC. Its protein is CASKGLAGIEQFF.

V gene TRBV6-5 combines with J gene TRBJ1-1, with TRBD1 matching 8 bases. The V segment lost 6 bases and the J segment 3 bases; nucleotides outside the gene matches: 6. There are 14 residues in the CDR3. CDR1 MNHEY and CDR2 SVGAGI come from the germline V gene. The chain's CDR3 is CASRRTGFDTEAFF. CDR3 coding DNA: TGTGCCAGCAGAAGGACAGGGTTCGACACTGAAGCTTTCTTT.

The chain recombines TRBV7-2 with TRBJ2-7; TRBD2 agrees at 9 bases. The germline CDR1 and CDR2 sequences are SGHTA and FQGNSA. This CDR3 spans 15 amino acids. Unmatched junction bases numbered 7, after V lost 5 bases and J lost 2 bases. As DNA, the CDR3 is TGTGCCAGCAGCCCTCGGGCTAGCGGGGCCTACGAGCAGTACGTC. Translating gives CASSPRASGAYEQYV.

V usage is TRBV20-1 and J usage is TRBJ1-2; D possibly corresponds to TRBD1 (5 bases). V was trimmed by 3 bases and J by 2 bases, leaving 13 bases between them. The CDR3 sequence is 14 residues long. The germline V gene has CDR1 DFQATT and CDR2 SNEGSKA (reference sequence). DNA of the CDR3: TGCAGTGCTAGTGCGGGGGGGAGAAACTATGGCTACACCTTC. It is translated as CSASAGGRNYGYTF.

The rearrangement joins TRBV28 to TRBJ1-1; TRBD1 agrees at 8 bases. Unmatched junction bases numbered 8, after V lost 7 bases and J lost 10 bases. The CDR3 runs 12 residues. Looked up from germline, CDR1 is MDHEN and CDR2 is SYDVKM. The CDR3: CASNSGGGRAFF. The CDR3, as DNA: TGTGCCAGCAACTCAGGGGGCGGGCGAGCTTTCTTT.

The chain joins TRBV7-9 to TRBJ2-1; TRBD2 matches at 10 bases. The CDR3 consists of 14 residues. Germline V gene data show CDR1 as SEHNR and CDR2 as FQNEAQ (reference sequence). The J segment lost 6 bases and the V segment lost 10 bases, leaving 9 bases of the junction unmatched. This CDR3 reads CATNLAGVINEQFF. The CDR3 DNA sequence: TGTGCCACGAACCTAGCGGGGGTAATCAATGAGCAGTTCTTC.

The chain is built from TRBV2 and TRBJ2-7; TRBD1 matches 10 bases. The CDR3 is 13 amino acids. V lost 4 bases and J lost 7; bases outside the gene matches: 4. The germline V gene has CDR1 SNHLY and CDR2 FYNNEI. Here the CDR3 DNA reads TGTGCCAGCAGTGGACAGGGGGCCGGGGAGCAGTACGTC. Encoded protein: CASSGQGAGEQYV.